Listed below are T cell receptor beta chains from one sample, sequenced in a study of identical twins. TCRdb passed the 5' RACE reads through MiXCR, listing each CDR3 protein once. The table shows a few hundred thousand distinct CDR3 sequences, with over 9.5% occurring only once. The sample taken for sequencing was memory T cells sorted from blood. All receptors derive from a man aged 50 to 59 in good health. CDR3s include the opening cysteine and the closing phenylalanine or tryptophan. A D gene is named only where the DNA matches it firmly. Where a row states a size, it is once, few, many or the class of an expanded clone; other rows omit it.

d_gene: TRBD2; abundance: NA; j_gene: TRBJ2-3; v_gene: TRBV6-2/TRBV6-3; CDR3nt: TGTGCCAGCAGAGATTGGAGCGGGGGGCATGCCACAGATACGCAGTATTTT; CDR3aa: CASRDWSGGHATDTQYF
d_gene: NA; abundance: many; j_gene: TRBJ2-3; v_gene: TRBV20-1; CDR3nt: TGCAGTGCTAGGCGGCAGACCACAGATACGCAGTATTTT; CDR3aa: CSARRQTTDTQYF
d_gene: TRBD2; abundance: NA; j_gene: TRBJ2-1; v_gene: TRBV29-1; CDR3nt: TGCAGCGTCGGACTAGCGAGTGGGGATGAGCAGTTCTTC; CDR3aa: CSVGLASGDEQFF
d_gene: NA; abundance: NA; j_gene: TRBJ1-1; v_gene: TRBV28; CDR3nt: TGTGCCAGCAGTGATCATAGGCGGAACACTGAAGCTTTCTTT; CDR3aa: CASSDHRRNTEAFF
d_gene: NA; abundance: few; j_gene: TRBJ1-3; v_gene: TRBV18; CDR3nt: TGTGCCAGCTCACCGTCCTCTCGAAACACCATATATTTT; CDR3aa: CASSPSSRNTIYF
d_gene: NA; abundance: NA; j_gene: TRBJ1-1; v_gene: TRBV20-1; CDR3nt: TGCAGTGCTAGAGACCCACGAATGAACACTGAAGCTTTCTTT; CDR3aa: CSARDPRMNTEAFF
d_gene: TRBD1; abundance: many; j_gene: TRBJ2-2; v_gene: TRBV30; CDR3nt: TGTGCCTGGACGAGGACAGGGAACACCGGGGAGCTGTTTTTT; CDR3aa: CAWTRTGNTGELFF
d_gene: TRBD2; abundance: few; j_gene: TRBJ2-5; v_gene: TRBV7-2; CDR3nt: TGTGCCAGCAGCTTGAGTGGACTAGTGACGAAAGAGACCCAGTACTTC; CDR3aa: CASSLSGLVTKETQYF
d_gene: NA; abundance: few; j_gene: TRBJ1-5; v_gene: TRBV6-1; CDR3nt: TGTGCCAGCAAGACTGATAGCAATCAGCCCCAGCATTTT; CDR3aa: CASKTDSNQPQHF
d_gene: NA; abundance: NA; j_gene: TRBJ2-7; v_gene: TRBV5-1; CDR3nt: TGCGCCAGCAGCTTGGAGGTCGGGGGAGGCGAGCAGTACTTC; CDR3aa: CASSLEVGGGEQYF
d_gene: TRBD1; abundance: many; j_gene: TRBJ2-5; v_gene: TRBV11-2; CDR3nt: TGTGCCAGCAGCTTACGGGACAGTAAAGAGACCCAGTACTTC; CDR3aa: CASSLRDSKETQYF
d_gene: NA; abundance: many; j_gene: TRBJ2-5; v_gene: TRBV29-1; CDR3nt: TGCAGCGTTGTACCCGGCACCTACCAAGAGACCCAGTACTTC; CDR3aa: CSVVPGTYQETQYF
d_gene: TRBD2; abundance: many; j_gene: TRBJ2-7; v_gene: TRBV7-3; CDR3nt: TGTGCCAGCAGCTTAAGAGGAGTGGGGACTAGCGGGAGGGCAAGTTCCTACGAGCAGTACTTC; CDR3aa: CASSLRGVGTSGRASSYEQYF
d_gene: NA; abundance: many; j_gene: TRBJ1-2; v_gene: TRBV5-6; CDR3nt: TGTGCCAGCAGCTTGGGGTTCTCCCTTGGACACCTCTTC; CDR3aa: CASSLGFSLGHLF
d_gene: NA; abundance: NA; j_gene: TRBJ1-1; v_gene: TRBV20-1; CDR3nt: TGCAGTGCTAGTTGGGTCCGGAGCACTGAAGCTTTCTTT; CDR3aa: CSASWVRSTEAFF
d_gene: NA; abundance: few; j_gene: TRBJ1-2; v_gene: TRBV28; CDR3nt: TGTGCCAGCAGTCACGGACGGTCCGGGGGCTACACCTTC; CDR3aa: CASSHGRSGGYTF
d_gene: NA; abundance: few; j_gene: TRBJ2-2; v_gene: TRBV15; CDR3nt: TGTGCCACCAGCAGAGATGGATCCAGGGGCGCTTCCGGGGAGCTGTTTTTT; CDR3aa: CATSRDGSRGASGELFF
d_gene: TRBD2; abundance: NA; j_gene: TRBJ2-1; v_gene: TRBV20-1; CDR3nt: TGCAGTGCTACTAACCCACTAGCGGGAGCATCCTACAATGAGCAGTTCTTC; CDR3aa: CSATNPLAGASYNEQFF
d_gene: NA; abundance: NA; j_gene: TRBJ1-1; v_gene: TRBV5-1; CDR3nt: TGCGCCAGCACCAGGGCGGAGGGCACTGAAGCTTTCTTT; CDR3aa: CASTRAEGTEAFF
d_gene: NA; abundance: many; j_gene: TRBJ1-6; v_gene: TRBV29-1; CDR3nt: TGCAGCGTCAGAGACAGGTCGGAGAATTCACCCCTCCACTTT; CDR3aa: CSVRDRSENSPLHF
d_gene: TRBD1; abundance: few; j_gene: TRBJ2-7; v_gene: TRBV20-1; CDR3nt: TGCAGTGCTGGGGGGTGGCAGGGGGCACACGAGCAGTACTTC; CDR3aa: CSAGGWQGAHEQYF
d_gene: NA; abundance: few; j_gene: TRBJ1-1; v_gene: TRBV7-9; CDR3nt: TGTGCCAGCAGCCCGAGGGCGGCTTTGAACACTGAAGCTTTCTTT; CDR3aa: CASSPRAALNTEAFF
d_gene: NA; abundance: many; j_gene: TRBJ2-3; v_gene: TRBV20-1; CDR3nt: TGCAGTGCCAAGCCTAGCGTTAAAGATACGCAGTATTTT; CDR3aa: CSAKPSVKDTQYF